The 2 T cell receptor beta chains below were found in one sample sequenced in a study of identical twins listed by TCRdb under 2016. Library prep was done by 5' RACE. Sequencing relied on an Illumina HiSeq 2000. TCRdb reprocessed the public reads (quality trimming at Q25 with fastp, clone calling with MiXCR) and kept in-frame beta chains. Rows merge per CDR3 protein into single entries with the most common DNA and genes. The sample data list some 600,000 distinct CDR3 sequences, and around 7.5% of these were observed just once. Of the sample, 1.5% to 2% falls within the top ten clones. This same sample was also taken into another study, of yellow fever vaccine responses in identical twins.

Material: PBMCs. The receptors stem from a woman aged 18-29 years in good health.

The V call is TRBV4-2, the J call TRBJ1-5; tentative D call: TRBD1 (5 bases). The CDR3 length is 14 residues. Germline V gene data show CDR1 as LGHNA and CDR2 as YNFKEQ. The V end lost 10 bases, the J end lost 2 bases, and 15 bases lay between the germline ends. The CDR3 spells CAMSPGLGNQPQHF. CDR3 DNA: TGTGCCATGAGCCCAGGGCTGGGCAATCAGCCCCAGCATTTT.

This clonotype has just a few counts. The V gene is TRBV14, the J gene TRBJ2-7; TRBD2 agrees at 7 bases. CDR1 SGHDN and CDR2 FVKESK come from the germline V gene. The CDR3 is 15 residues long. The V gene end was trimmed by 1 base and the J gene end by 0 bases; junction bases not matched to a gene: 3. The CDR3 loop reads CASSQGGGGSYEQYV. Here the CDR3 DNA reads TGTGCCAGCAGCCAAGGGGGCGGGGGCTCCTACGAGCAGTACGTC.